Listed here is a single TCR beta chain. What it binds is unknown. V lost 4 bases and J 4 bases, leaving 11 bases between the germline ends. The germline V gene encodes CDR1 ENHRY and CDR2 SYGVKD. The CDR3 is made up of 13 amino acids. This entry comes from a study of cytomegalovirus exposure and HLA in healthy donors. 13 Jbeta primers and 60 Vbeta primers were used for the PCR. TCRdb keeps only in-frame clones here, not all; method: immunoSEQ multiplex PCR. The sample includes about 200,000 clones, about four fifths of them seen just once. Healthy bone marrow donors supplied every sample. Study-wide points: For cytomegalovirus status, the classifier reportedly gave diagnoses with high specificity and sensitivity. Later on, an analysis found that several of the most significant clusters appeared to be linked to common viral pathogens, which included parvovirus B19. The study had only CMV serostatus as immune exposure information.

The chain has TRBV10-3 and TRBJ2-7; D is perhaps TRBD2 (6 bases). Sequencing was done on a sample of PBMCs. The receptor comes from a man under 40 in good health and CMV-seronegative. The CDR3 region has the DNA TGTGCCATCAGTGCGGGAGATTATTACGAGCAGTACTTC. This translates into CAISAGDYYEQYF.